Each of the 5 T cell receptor beta chains below was sequenced from the same sample in a study of shared clonotypes between healthy human individuals. This table comes from immunoSEQ multiplex PCR, and its TCRdb copy is limited to in-frame clones, with some not included. The table shows roughly 320,000 clones, with over 75% occurring only once. The sample comprised memory CD8+ T cells sorted from blood. This sample's subset: CD45RO+ cells pooled with CCR7-negative TemRA cells. The receptors come from a man younger than 35 in good health.

The V call is TRBV7-2, the J call TRBJ2-4; 8 bases are a match to TRBD2. The CDR3 has 12 residues. Per the germline V gene, CDR1 is SGHTA and CDR2 is FQGNSA. V was clipped by 5 bases and J by 9 bases; unmatched bases: 3. The CDR3 spells CASSNAGGIQYF. As DNA, the CDR3 is TGTGCCAGCAGCAACGCGGGGGGCATTCAGTACTTC.

CDR3 sequence (DNA): TGTGCCAGCAGTTTATCGCTGACATCAGACTACGAGCAGTACTTC. Residues: CASSLSLTSDYEQYF. The chain uses TRBV27 and TRBJ2-7, with unresolved D. Germline V gene sequence: CDR1 MNHEY, CDR2 SMNVEV (reference sequence). The CDR3 has 15 residues. Trimming removed 0 bases from V and 3 bases from J, with 12 bases in between.

The chain carries TRBV7-2 and TRBJ2-7; D uncertain. V was trimmed by 7 bases and J by 1 base, leaving 8 bases between them. The CDR3 sequence is 12 residues long. Germline values: CDR1 SGHTA, CDR2 FQGNSA. The CDR3, as DNA: TGTGCCAGCAAAGACGCATCCTACGAGCAGTACTTC. Translated, it gives CASKDASYEQYF.

The chain has TRBV10-3 and TRBJ2-1; D may be TRBD2 (7 bases). The CDR3 loop spans 16 amino acids. Germline-derived CDR1 and CDR2 are ENHRY and SYGVKD. The V gene lost 2 bases and the J gene lost 2 bases, with 13 bases spanning the gap. CDR3: CAISEGGGGPYNEQFF. In DNA, the CDR3 is TGTGCCATCAGTGAGGGGGGCGGGGGACCCTACAATGAGCAGTTCTTC.

The chain is built from TRBV29-1 and TRBJ1-2, with D possibly matching TRBD1 (6 bases). V was clipped by 7 bases and J by 2 bases, with 11 bases between them. Germline-derived CDR1 and CDR2 are SQVTM and ANQGSEA. The CDR3 contains 12 residues. The CDR3 here is CSASGANYGYTF. For the CDR3, the DNA is TGCAGCGCCTCAGGGGCGAACTATGGCTACACCTTC.